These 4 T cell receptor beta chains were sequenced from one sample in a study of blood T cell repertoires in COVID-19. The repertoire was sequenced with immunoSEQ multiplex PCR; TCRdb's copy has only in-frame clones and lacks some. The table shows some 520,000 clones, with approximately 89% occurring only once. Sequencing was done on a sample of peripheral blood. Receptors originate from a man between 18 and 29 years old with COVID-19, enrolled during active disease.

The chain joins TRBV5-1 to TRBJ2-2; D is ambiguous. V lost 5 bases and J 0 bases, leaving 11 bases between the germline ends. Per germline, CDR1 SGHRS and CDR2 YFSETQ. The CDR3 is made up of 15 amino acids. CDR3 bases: TGCGCCAGCAGGCTCTACAGCTCGAACACCGGGGAGCTGTTTTTT. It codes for CASRLYSSNTGELFF.

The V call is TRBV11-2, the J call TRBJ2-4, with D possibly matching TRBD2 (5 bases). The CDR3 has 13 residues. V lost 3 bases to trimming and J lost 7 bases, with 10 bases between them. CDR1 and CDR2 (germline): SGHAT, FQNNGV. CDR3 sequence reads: CASSLDSQNIQYF. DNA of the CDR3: TGTGCCAGCAGCTTGGACTCCCAGAACATTCAGTACTTC.

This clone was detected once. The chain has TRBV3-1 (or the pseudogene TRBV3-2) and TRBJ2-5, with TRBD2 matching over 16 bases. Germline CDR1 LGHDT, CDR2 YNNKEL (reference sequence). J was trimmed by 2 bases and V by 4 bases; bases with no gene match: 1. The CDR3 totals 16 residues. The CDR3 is CASSPGLAGGQETQYF. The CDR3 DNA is TGTGCCAGCAGCCCGGGACTAGCGGGGGGGCAAGAGACCCAGTACTTC.

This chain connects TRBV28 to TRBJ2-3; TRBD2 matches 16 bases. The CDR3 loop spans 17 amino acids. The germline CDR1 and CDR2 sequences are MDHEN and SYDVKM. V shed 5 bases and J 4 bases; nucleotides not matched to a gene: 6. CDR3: CASSQIGTSGRADTQYF. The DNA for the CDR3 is TGTGCCAGCAGTCAAATAGGGACTAGCGGGAGGGCAGATACGCAGTATTTT.